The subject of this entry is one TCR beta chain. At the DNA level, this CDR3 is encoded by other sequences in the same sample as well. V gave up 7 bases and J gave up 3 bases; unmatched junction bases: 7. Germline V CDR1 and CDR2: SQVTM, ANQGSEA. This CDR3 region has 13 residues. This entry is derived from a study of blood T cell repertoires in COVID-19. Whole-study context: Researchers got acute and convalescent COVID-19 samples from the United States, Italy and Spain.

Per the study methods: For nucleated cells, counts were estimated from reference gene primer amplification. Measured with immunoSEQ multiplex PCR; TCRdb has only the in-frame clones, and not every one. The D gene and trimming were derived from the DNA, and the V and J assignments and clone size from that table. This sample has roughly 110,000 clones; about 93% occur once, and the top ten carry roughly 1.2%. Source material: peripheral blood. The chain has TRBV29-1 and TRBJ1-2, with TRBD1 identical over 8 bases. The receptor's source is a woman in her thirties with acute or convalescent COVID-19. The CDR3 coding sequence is TGCAGCGACCAAACGGGACAGGACTATGGCTACACCTTC. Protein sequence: CSDQTGQDYGYTF.